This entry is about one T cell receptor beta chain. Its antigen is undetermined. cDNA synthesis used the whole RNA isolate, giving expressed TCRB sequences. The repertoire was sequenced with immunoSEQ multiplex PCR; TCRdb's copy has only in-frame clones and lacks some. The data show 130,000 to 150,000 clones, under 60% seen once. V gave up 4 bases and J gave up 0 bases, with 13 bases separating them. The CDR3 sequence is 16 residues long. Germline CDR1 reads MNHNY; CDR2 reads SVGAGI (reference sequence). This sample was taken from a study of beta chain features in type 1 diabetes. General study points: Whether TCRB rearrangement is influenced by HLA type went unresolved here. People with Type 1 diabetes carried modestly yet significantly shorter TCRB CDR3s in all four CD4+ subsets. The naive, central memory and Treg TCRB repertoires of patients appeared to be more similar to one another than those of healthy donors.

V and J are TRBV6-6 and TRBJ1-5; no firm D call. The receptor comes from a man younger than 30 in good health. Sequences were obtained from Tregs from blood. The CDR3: CASSFPGSYSNQPQHF. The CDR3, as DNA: TGTGCCAGCAGTTTCCCCGGGTCCTATAGCAATCAGCCCCAGCATTTT.